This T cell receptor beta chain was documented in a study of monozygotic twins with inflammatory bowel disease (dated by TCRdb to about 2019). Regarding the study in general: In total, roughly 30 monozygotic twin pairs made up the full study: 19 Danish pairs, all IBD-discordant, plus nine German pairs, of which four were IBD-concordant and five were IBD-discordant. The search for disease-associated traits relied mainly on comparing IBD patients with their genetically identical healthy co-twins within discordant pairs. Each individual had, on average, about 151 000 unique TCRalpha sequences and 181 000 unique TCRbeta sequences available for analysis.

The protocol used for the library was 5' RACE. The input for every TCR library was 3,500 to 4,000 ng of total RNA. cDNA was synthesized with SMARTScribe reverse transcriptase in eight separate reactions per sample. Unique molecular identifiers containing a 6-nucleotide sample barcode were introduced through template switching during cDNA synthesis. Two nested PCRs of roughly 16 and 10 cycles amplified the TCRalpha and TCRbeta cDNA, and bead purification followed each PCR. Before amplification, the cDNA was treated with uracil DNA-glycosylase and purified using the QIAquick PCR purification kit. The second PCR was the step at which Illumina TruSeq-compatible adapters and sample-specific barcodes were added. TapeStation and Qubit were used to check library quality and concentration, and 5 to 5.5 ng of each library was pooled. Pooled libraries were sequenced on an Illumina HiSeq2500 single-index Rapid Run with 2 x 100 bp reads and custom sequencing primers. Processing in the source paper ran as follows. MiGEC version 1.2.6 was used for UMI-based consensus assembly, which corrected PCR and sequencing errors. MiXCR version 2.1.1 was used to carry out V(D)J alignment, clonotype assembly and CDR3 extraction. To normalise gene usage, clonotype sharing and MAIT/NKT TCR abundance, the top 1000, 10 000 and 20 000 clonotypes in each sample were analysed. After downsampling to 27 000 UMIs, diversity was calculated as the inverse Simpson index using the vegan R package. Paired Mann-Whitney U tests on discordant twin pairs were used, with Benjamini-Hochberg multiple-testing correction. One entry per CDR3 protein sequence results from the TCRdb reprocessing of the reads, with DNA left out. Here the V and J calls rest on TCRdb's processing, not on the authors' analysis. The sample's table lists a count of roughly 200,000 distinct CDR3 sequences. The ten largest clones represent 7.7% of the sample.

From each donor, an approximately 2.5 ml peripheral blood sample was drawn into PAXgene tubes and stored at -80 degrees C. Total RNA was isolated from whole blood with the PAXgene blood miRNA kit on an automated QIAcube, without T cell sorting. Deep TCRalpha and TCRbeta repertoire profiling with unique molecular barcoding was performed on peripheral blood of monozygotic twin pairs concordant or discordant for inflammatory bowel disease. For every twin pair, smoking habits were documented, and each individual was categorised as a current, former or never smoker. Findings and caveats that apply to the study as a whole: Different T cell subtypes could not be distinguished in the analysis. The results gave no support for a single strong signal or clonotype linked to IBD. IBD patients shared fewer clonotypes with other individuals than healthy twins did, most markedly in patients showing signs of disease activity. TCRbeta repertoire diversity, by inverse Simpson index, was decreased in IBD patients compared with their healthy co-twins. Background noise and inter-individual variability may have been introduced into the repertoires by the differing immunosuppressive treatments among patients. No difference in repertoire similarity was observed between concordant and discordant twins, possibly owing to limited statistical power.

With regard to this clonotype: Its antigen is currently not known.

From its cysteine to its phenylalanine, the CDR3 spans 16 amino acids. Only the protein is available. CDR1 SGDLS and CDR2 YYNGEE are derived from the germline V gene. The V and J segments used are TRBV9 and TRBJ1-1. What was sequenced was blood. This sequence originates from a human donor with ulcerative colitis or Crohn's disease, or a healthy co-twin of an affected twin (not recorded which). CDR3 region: CASSVGPIRRSTEAFF.